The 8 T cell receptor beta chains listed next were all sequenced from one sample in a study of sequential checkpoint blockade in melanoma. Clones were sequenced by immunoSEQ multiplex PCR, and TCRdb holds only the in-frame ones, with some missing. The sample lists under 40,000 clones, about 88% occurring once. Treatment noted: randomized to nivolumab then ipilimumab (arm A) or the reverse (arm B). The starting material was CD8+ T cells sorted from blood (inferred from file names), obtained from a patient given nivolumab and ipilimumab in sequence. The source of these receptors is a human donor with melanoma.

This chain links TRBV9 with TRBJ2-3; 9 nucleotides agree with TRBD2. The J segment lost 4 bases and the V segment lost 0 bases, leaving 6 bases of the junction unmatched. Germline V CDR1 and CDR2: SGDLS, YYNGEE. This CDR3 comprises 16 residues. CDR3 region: CASSVGGGRVADTQYF. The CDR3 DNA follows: TGTGCCAGCAGCGTAGGCGGCGGGAGGGTGGCAGATACGCAGTATTTT.

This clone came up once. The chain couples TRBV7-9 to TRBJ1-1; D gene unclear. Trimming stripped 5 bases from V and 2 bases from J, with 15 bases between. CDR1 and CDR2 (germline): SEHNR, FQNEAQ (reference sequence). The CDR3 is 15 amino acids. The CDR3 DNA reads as TGTGCCAGCAGCCCTCTAGGCAGCCACAACACTGAAGCTTTCTTT. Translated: CASSPLGSHNTEAFF.

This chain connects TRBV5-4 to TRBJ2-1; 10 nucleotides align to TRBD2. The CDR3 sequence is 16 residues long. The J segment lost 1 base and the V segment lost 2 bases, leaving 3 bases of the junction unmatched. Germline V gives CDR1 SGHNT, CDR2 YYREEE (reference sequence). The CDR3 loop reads CASSFLAGVSYNEQFF. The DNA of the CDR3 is TGTGCCAGCAGCTTTCTAGCGGGAGTTTCCTACAATGAGCAGTTCTTC.

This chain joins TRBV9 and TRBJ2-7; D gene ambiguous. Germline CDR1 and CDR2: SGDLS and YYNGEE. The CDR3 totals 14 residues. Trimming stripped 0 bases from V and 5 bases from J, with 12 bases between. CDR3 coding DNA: TGTGCCAGCAGCGTAGGTGGCAGGTGGGACGAGCAGTACTTC. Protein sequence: CASSVGGRWDEQYF.

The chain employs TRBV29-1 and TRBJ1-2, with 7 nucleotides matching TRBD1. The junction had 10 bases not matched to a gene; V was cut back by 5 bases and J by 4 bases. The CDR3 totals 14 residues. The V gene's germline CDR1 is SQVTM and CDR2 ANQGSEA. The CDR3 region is CSVLDRALGYGYTF. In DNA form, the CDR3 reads TGCAGCGTTCTTGACAGGGCTCTAGGCTATGGCTACACCTTC. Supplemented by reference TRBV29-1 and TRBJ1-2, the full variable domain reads SAVISQKPSRDICQRGTSLTIQCQVDSQVTMMFWYRQQPGQSLTLIATANQGSEATYESGFVIDKFPISRPNLTFSTLTVSNMSPEDSSIYLCSVLDRALGYGYTFGSGTRLTVV.

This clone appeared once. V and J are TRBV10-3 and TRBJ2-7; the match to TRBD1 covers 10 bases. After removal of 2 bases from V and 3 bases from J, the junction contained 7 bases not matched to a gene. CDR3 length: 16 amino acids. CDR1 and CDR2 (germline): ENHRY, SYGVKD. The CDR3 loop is CAISESSGTGDYEQYV. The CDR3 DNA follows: TGTGCCATCAGTGAGAGTAGTGGGACAGGGGACTACGAGCAGTACGTC.

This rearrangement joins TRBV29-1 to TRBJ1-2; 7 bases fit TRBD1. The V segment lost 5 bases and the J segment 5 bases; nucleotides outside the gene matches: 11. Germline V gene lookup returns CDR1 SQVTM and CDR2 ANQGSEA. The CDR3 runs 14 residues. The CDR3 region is CSVYGQAEFYGYTF. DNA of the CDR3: TGCAGCGTTTACGGACAGGCCGAATTTTATGGCTACACCTTC.

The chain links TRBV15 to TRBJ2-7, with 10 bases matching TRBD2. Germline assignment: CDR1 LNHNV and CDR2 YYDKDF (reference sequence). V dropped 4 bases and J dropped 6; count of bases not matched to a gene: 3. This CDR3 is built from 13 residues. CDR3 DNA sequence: TGTGCCACCAGCATACTAGCGGGGAGCGAGCAGTACGTC. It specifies CATSILAGSEQYV.